This entry describes one TCR beta chain. What it recognizes is unknown. TCR beta libraries were prepared from cDNA with unique molecular identifiers. One entry per CDR3 protein, called by TCRdb with MiXCR from the PCR reads. Among 550,000 to 700,000 distinct CDR3 sequences, around 44% were seen once, and the ten largest hold under 2%. The data were taken from a study of post-analysis software for immune sequencing data. Study outcomes and limitations: Normalized Chao1 diversity was significantly lower in multiple sclerosis patients than in controls.

The clonotype comes from a girl aged 10 to 17 with multiple sclerosis. Material: blood.

The CDR3 nucleotides read TGCAGTACCGGCCCCCTCCACTTT. Protein sequence: CSTGPLHF. The genes are TRBV20-1 and TRBJ1-6; D gene unclear. In germline, CDR1 is DFQATT, CDR2 SNEGSKA (reference sequence). V was shortened by 8 bases and J by 13 bases, with 6 bases between the two germline ends. The CDR3 is made up of 8 amino acids.